This TCR beta chain derives from a study of shared clonotypes between healthy human individuals (dated by TCRdb to 2019 to 2021). At the level of the whole study: The cohort comprised two women and a few men aged 18 to 49 years. For each donor, CD4 naive and CD4 memory were each run on three plates, CD8 naive on two plates, and CD8 memory on one plate. To estimate repertoire size and how much clonotype sharing occurs between individuals, the study deeply sequenced the blood TCR repertoires of 5 or 6 healthy adults. To increase sequencing depth and limit assay-specific biases, TCR repertoire library preparation and sequencing were carried out by different laboratories using diverse techniques. Between about 0.9 and 8.9 billion PBMCs per donor were obtained by leukapheresis.

On this clone itself: Its antigen target is currently unknown. Per-base quality was not reported, and no clone a single base away is much larger than it.

Donors were healthy HIV-negative adults with no recently reported acute infections or vaccinations. Only Caucasian adults living in Nashville, Tennessee, USA were represented among the donors. CD4+ T cells were enriched by magnetic negative selection; naive cells were then positively selected on CD45RA, and the negative fraction formed the memory subset. Blood was obtained by leukapheresis, after which PBMCs were separated by Ficoll-Histopaque density gradient centrifugation and cryopreserved in liquid nitrogen vapor phase. Analytical flow cytometry was used to check the purity and quantity of every magnetically sorted T cell population. Each sorted fraction had its genomic DNA isolated and then quantified by UV absorbance on a Nanodrop 2000c. The paper as a whole reports these results and caveats: Naive subsets generally had larger estimated clonotype richness than memory subsets. Based on pairwise subsampling, the degree of clonotype sharing among donors was expected to be affected by sequencing depth. When a few donors were compared, the shared fraction of clonotypes was roughly 5% for naive CD4, less than 4% for naive CD8, 2.3% for memory CD4, and roughly 0.43% for memory CD8. Sampling was restricted to blood, and TCR repertoires in tissue are likely to differ from TCR repertoires in blood. Rarefaction of sorted-subset datasets indicated incomplete sequencing despite the large sequencing depth. Compared with non-shared clonotypes, the clonotypes found in all four sorted-subset donors had higher generation probabilities. Because the study included a small number of donors, the genetic and exposure-history diversity represented was limited.

The germline V and J ends show losses of 1 base and 3 bases respectively, and no gene match explains 9 bases of the junction. From the cysteine up to the phenylalanine, the CDR3 has a length of 17 residues. CDR3 DNA is the only sequence kept; it has 51 bases, read in frame from the first base. The germline V gene supplies CDR1 MDHEN and CDR2 SYDVKM. TCR CDR3 regions were amplified from genomic DNA by multiplex PCR using the deep immunoSEQ assay. For each cell subset, the extracted genomic DNA was distributed evenly across all wells of several immunoSEQ 96-well plates, and each plate served as one replicate. For sorted subsets, roughly 0.2 ug genomic DNA, equal to some 30,000 T cell genomes, was loaded into each replicate PCR. Purified libraries were measured with a Qubit 3.0 fluorometer, size-checked on a Bioanalyzer 2100, and measured again with the KAPA Library Quantification kit. A separate single-read 150-cycle Illumina NextSeq 550 flow cell was used to sequence each immunoSEQ 96-well plate. In the original analysis: The immunoSEQ output contained only junctional sequences without quality scores, so filtering could not match that applied to full-length reads. To assign V/J genes and CDR3, sequences were annotated using PyIR, a Python wrapper for IgBLAST v1.9, with IMGT germline references. Reads were removed for weak V/J assignments (E-value above 1e-6), missing CDR3, stop codons, out-of-frame junctions, or ambiguous translated residues. V3J clonotypes were defined as sequences sharing an identical inferred V gene, J gene, and CDR3 amino acid sequence. The percentage overlap between two repertoires was calculated by dividing the number of shared unique clonotypes by the size of the smaller repertoire. RTK rarefaction, the Chao1 estimator, and Recon v2.1 estimates of unobserved clonotypes were used to assess repertoire richness. OLGA was used to compute generation probabilities for all TCRbeta clonotypes that the gDNA method yielded from a handful of donors. Drawn from immuneACCESS, this table holds only the in-frame rearrangements with V and J called that TCRdb kept. Clones are partly lost; checked studies trace under half to an unresolved V gene and leave the rest unexplained. The D gene and trimming were derived from the DNA, and the V and J assignments and clone size from that table. For this sample there are nearly 1,000,000 clones; approximately 80% appear just once. Around 1.4% of the sample is held by the ten biggest clonotypes.

Recombination joined TRBV28 with TRBJ1-1; TRBD1 fits 9 bases in the junction. The clonotype comes from a man in his late teens or twenties in good health. The material sequenced was memory CD4+ T cells sorted from blood. The cell subset or site tag for this specimen amounts to: CD45RA-negative fraction. DNA sequence: TGTGCCAGCAGTTTATCTCGGACAGGGGCAAGACACACTGAAGCTTTCTTT. This encodes CASSLSRTGARHTEAFF.